These 17 T cell receptor beta chains share one sample of origin, sequenced in a study of T cell repertoires in cytomegalovirus infection. From the reads, TCRdb called clonotypes with MiXCR, one entry per CDR3 protein. The data show roughly 990,000 distinct CDR3 sequences, 25% to 40% seen once. No antigen has been assigned to these receptors. Sequenced here: cultured CD8+ T cells from PBMCs, sampled from culture after CMV antigen stimulation. These receptors were collected from a human donor in good health (CMV status not recorded). Some clones in this sample may be carry-over from other donors' samples.

The chain uses TRBV7-7 and TRBJ2-7; D not certain. The CDR3 consists of 11 residues. Germline CDR1 and CDR2: SSHAT and FNYEAQ (reference sequence). CDR3 sequence: CAVQVSYEQYF. The CDR3 DNA reads TGTGCTGTACAAGTATCCTACGAGCAGTACTTC.

The chain combines TRBV19 with TRBJ2-4, with a weak D call TRBD2 (6 bases). This CDR3 has 14 amino acids. Between the trimmed V and J ends, which lost 3 bases and 1 base, there was a span of 7 bases. The germline V gene has CDR1 LNHDA and CDR2 SQIVND (reference sequence). This CDR3 is CASSIGTAKNIQYF. The CDR3 bases are TGTGCCAGTAGTATCGGGACTGCCAAAAACATTCAGTACTTC.

The chain combines TRBV7-6 with TRBJ2-1; 8 bases are a match to TRBD2. The trim removed 1 base at V and 8 bases at J, leaving 7 bases unmatched. CDR3 size: 15 residues. The germline V gene encodes CDR1 SGHVS and CDR2 FNYEAQ. The CDR3 reads CASSLEAGAVDEQFF. The CDR3 region has the DNA TGTGCCAGCAGCTTAGAAGCGGGGGCCGTGGATGAGCAGTTCTTC.

Only a few counts were recorded for this clonotype. The chain has TRBV2 and TRBJ2-5; 9 positions agree with TRBD2. V lost 7 bases, J lost 1 base, and 10 bases stayed unmatched. Germline V gives CDR1 SNHLY, CDR2 FYNNEI. CDR3 length: 16 residues. This CDR3 reads CASKETLAGFQETQYF. DNA for the CDR3: TGTGCCAGCAAAGAAACGCTAGCGGGGTTCCAAGAGACCCAGTACTTC.

This CDR3 reads CASTPRARSNQPQHF. The CDR3 region has the DNA TGTGCCAGCACCCCCAGGGCCCGCAGTAATCAGCCCCAGCATTTT. This chain connects TRBV27 to TRBJ1-5; tentative D call: TRBD1 (5 bases). The germline gives CDR1 MNHEY, CDR2 SMNVEV (reference sequence). Trimming cost V 7 bases and J 4 bases, with 17 bases left between them. CDR3 length: 15 amino acids.

Remarks on this clonotype: A read error may account for a junction end that differs from germline. The rearrangement uses TRBV27 and TRBJ2-1; no firm D call. The CDR3 is 12 amino acids. The germline CDR1 and CDR2 sequences are MNHEY and SMNVEV (reference sequence). The CDR3 DNA reads TGTGTCAGCCATTCAAGCTACAATGAGCAGTTCTTC. Translating it yields CVSHSSYNEQFF.

V is TRBV12-3 or TRBV12-4 and J is TRBJ1-2; D is ambiguous. Trimming stripped 5 bases from V and 8 bases from J, with 15 bases between. The CDR3 runs 13 residues. The DNA for the CDR3 is TGTGCCAGCAGTCACGGGCCTTTGGGGGGCTACACCTTC. This translates into CASSHGPLGGYTF.

This chain links TRBV6-6 with TRBJ1-1, with 7 bases matching TRBD1. The CDR3 has 14 residues. Germline V gene sequence: CDR1 MNHNY, CDR2 SVGAGI (reference sequence). V lost 2 bases, J lost 8 bases, and 8 bases stayed unmatched. In DNA form, the CDR3 reads TGTGCCAGCAGTTACCCTGCTCCGGGACAGGAAGCTTTCTTT. This translates into CASSYPAPGQEAFF.

This clonotype appeared many times. The chain carries TRBV4-2 and TRBJ2-7; 10 bases match TRBD1. The germline gives CDR1 LGHNA, CDR2 YNFKEQ. The V gene end was trimmed by 5 bases and the J gene end by 3 bases; junction bases not matched to a gene: 7. The CDR3 covers 15 residues. In DNA form, the CDR3 reads TGTGCCAGCAGCTCGTTAGGGACAGGGGTCTACGAGCAGTACTTC. As protein: CASSSLGTGVYEQYF.

Only one count was recorded for this clonotype. The chain recombines TRBV29-1 with TRBJ2-3; 7 bases fit TRBD1. CDR3 length: 11 residues. CDR1 and CDR2 from the germline V gene are SQVTM and ANQGSEA. J lost 4 bases, V lost 7 bases, and 2 bases had no gene match. The CDR3 DNA is TGCAGCGCTAGGGGGCCAGATACGCAGTATTTT. It specifies CSARGPDTQYF.

This clonotype occurred a few times. V and J are TRBV7-9 and TRBJ1-1; 7 bases are shared with TRBD1. CDR3 size: 15 residues. From germline, CDR1 is SEHNR and CDR2 FQNEAQ (reference sequence). V gave up 5 bases and J gave up 5 bases; unmatched junction bases: 11. DNA for the CDR3: TGTGCCAGCAGCCCGCGTAGAGGGGGCGAAACTGAAGCTTTCTTT. Its translation is CASSPRRGGETEAFF.

A few counts support this clonotype. In DNA, the CDR3 is TGTGCCAGCAGTGACGTGGAGACAGGGGGTCTATTGGATGAGCAGTTCTTC. This translates into CASSDVETGGLLDEQFF. V usage is TRBV2 and J usage is TRBJ2-1, with 9 nucleotides matching TRBD1. CDR1 SNHLY and CDR2 FYNNEI come from the germline V gene. Losses at the gene ends were 3 bases for V and 8 bases for J; bases not matched to a gene: 14. The CDR3 extends over 17 amino acids.

Ten or more counts support this clonotype. The chain recombines TRBV7-2 with TRBJ2-1; TRBD2 agrees at 8 bases. The CDR3 consists of 15 residues. CDR1 is SGHTA and CDR2 is FQGNSA in the germline V gene. The junction had 8 bases not matched to a gene; V was cut back by 2 bases and J by 8 bases. The CDR3 reads CASSLLDGGADEQFF. The CDR3 DNA reads as TGTGCCAGCAGCTTACTGGACGGGGGGGCAGATGAGCAGTTCTTC.

The V call is TRBV2, the J call TRBJ1-2, with 8 positions matching TRBD1. There are 14 residues in the CDR3. Trimming removed 7 bases from V and 4 bases from J; junction bases left unmatched: 8. Germline lookup yields CDR1 SNHLY and CDR2 FYNNEI. The CDR3 spells CASTATGDFYGYTF. In DNA, the CDR3 is TGTGCCAGCACAGCGACAGGGGATTTCTATGGCTACACCTTC.

The V and J genes are TRBV7-6 and TRBJ2-2, with 9 bases that match TRBD2. The CDR3 runs 18 residues. CDR1 and CDR2 (germline): SGHVS, FNYEAQ. V was clipped by 1 base and J by 2 bases; unmatched bases: 8. The CDR3 spells CASSLGYPGLANTGELFF. The CDR3 region has the DNA TGTGCCAGCAGCTTAGGGTATCCGGGACTAGCCAACACCGGGGAGCTGTTTTTT.

This CDR3 reads CASSLERQGNQETQYF. The CDR3 coding sequence is TGTGCCAGCAGCTTAGAGAGACAGGGGAACCAAGAGACCCAGTACTTC. The chain employs TRBV13 and TRBJ2-5; TRBD1 matches at 8 bases. The V gene end was trimmed by 1 base and the J gene end by 0 bases; junction bases not matched to a gene: 4. This CDR3 has 16 residues. The germline CDR1 and CDR2 sequences are PRHDT and FYEKMQ (reference sequence).

This clonotype was observed a handful of times. This chain joins TRBV7-9 and TRBJ2-7; tentative D call: TRBD1 (6 bases). V lost 2 bases to trimming and J lost 0 bases, with 11 bases between them. The CDR3 is 15 amino acids. The germline V gene encodes CDR1 SEHNR and CDR2 FQNEAQ (reference sequence). The DNA for the CDR3 is TGTGCCAGCAGCTTAAGGACAGAAAGCTCCTACGAGCAGTACTTC. Protein sequence: CASSLRTESSYEQYF.